The 8 T cell receptor beta chains below all came from one sample that was sequenced in a study of blood T cell repertoires in COVID-19. Method: immunoSEQ multiplex PCR; TCRdb's copy keeps in-frame clones and lacks some. The sample lists about 370,000 clones; 89% were seen once. Material: peripheral blood. The receptors here all came from a woman aged 30 to 39 with COVID-19, enrolled during active disease.

The rearrangement uses TRBV28 and TRBJ2-7; D not certain. The CDR3 is 12 residues long. Trimming left V 4 bases short and J 3 bases short, with 7 bases between. The germline gives CDR1 MDHEN, CDR2 SYDVKM. This CDR3 is CASSSEYYEQYF. CDR3 nucleotides: TGTGCCAGCAGTTCTGAGTACTACGAGCAGTACTTC.

This clone occurred a few times. The genes are TRBV4-3 and TRBJ2-1, with TRBD2 matching over 8 bases. Germline V gene sequence: CDR1 LGHNA, CDR2 YSLEER. The CDR3 contains 16 residues. The V segment lost 1 base and the J segment 6 bases; nucleotides outside the gene matches: 8. The chain's CDR3 is CASSQARAGAGNEQFF. The CDR3 DNA sequence: TGCGCCAGCAGCCAAGCTCGAGCGGGAGCGGGCAATGAGCAGTTCTTC.

The CDR3 region is CASSLEGAPNTEAFF. The CDR3 nucleotides read TGCGCCAGCAGCTTGGAAGGGGCGCCGAACACTGAAGCTTTCTTT. The chain joins TRBV5-1 to TRBJ1-1; TRBD1 is a possible D gene (5 bases). Trimming pared 0 bases from V and 1 base from J, leaving 10 bases between. Germline CDR1 is SGHRS and CDR2 is YFSETQ. The CDR3 covers 15 residues.

V is TRBV4-3 and J is TRBJ1-4; 7 bases align to TRBD1. The CDR3 has 14 amino acids. Losses at the gene ends were 3 bases for V and 7 bases for J; bases not matched to a gene: 5. The germline CDR1 and CDR2 sequences are LGHNA and YSLEER. The CDR3 DNA is TGCGCCAGCAGCCAGTCGCAGGGGGTTGAAAAACTGTTTTTT. It codes for CASSQSQGVEKLFF.

The rearrangement joins TRBV28 to TRBJ2-2; TRBD2 aligns across 7 bases. The CDR3 has 15 amino acids. The V segment lost 5 bases and the J segment 8 bases; nucleotides outside the gene matches: 11. Per germline, CDR1 MDHEN and CDR2 SYDVKM. In DNA, the CDR3 is TGTGCCAGCAGTCGCCCCGGGACTACTTCTGGGGAGCTGTTTTTT. Translation gives CASSRPGTTSGELFF.

The J gene is TRBJ2-5, the V gene TRBV11-3, with TRBD2 matching 14 bases. J lost 5 bases, V lost 5 bases, and 4 bases had no gene match. CDR1 and CDR2 from the germline V gene are SGHNT and YENEEA. This CDR3 is built from 15 residues. CDR3 bases: TGTGCCAGCAGCCCCCGGACTAGCGGGGGGGAGACCCAGTACTTC. As protein: CASSPRTSGGETQYF.

This chain joins TRBV4-1 and TRBJ2-1; D may be TRBD2 (6 bases). The germline V gene encodes CDR1 MGHRA and CDR2 YSYEKL. CDR3 length: 14 residues. V lost 5 bases and J lost 7, with 15 bases in between. CDR3 in DNA: TGCGCCAGCAGCTGGCTCGACGGGAGTAATGAGCAGTTCTTC. As protein: CASSWLDGSNEQFF.

This chain uses TRBV28 with TRBJ1-2, with TRBD1 as a possible D gene (5 bases). Deletions cut 4 bases from V and 5 bases from J, with 17 bases between. Germline-derived CDR1 and CDR2 are MDHEN and SYDVKM. CDR3 length: 15 amino acids. CDR3 residues: CASSSPGIGAYGYTF. CDR3 nucleotides: TGTGCCAGCAGTTCACCAGGGATCGGAGCATATGGCTACACCTTC.